This TCR beta chain was identified in a study of cytomegalovirus exposure and HLA in healthy donors. The study ran its PCR with 60 Vbeta and 13 Jbeta primers. Here immunoSEQ multiplex PCR was the method, and the copy in TCRdb shows in-frame clones only, minus some. The data contain roughly 89,000 clones, about 66% of them singletons. With respect to this clone: What it recognizes is unknown.

General study points: In a later analysis, TCR beta V- and J-gene trimming showed a link to a missense DCLRE1C variant. Roughly uniform depth of sequencing across donors was assumed in presence/absence analyses.

Germline values: CDR1 LNHNV, CDR2 YYDKDF (reference sequence). V gave up 1 base and J gave up 7 bases; unmatched junction bases: 4. The CDR3 loop spans 14 amino acids. J is TRBJ2-4 and V is TRBV15; 7 nucleotides line up with TRBD2. The clonotype comes from a woman aged 50 to 60 in good health and CMV-seropositive. The sample consisted of PBMCs. The CDR3 coding sequence is TGTGCCACCAGCAGAGGTGGGGAGGGGAACATTCAGTACTTC. Encoded protein: CATSRGGEGNIQYF.